This T cell receptor beta chain was found in a study of cytomegalovirus exposure and HLA in healthy donors. On this clone: A junction boundary mismatches the germline segment, possibly from a read error.

Amplification used 60 Vbeta primers and 13 Jbeta primers. Assay: immunoSEQ multiplex PCR; the TCRdb copy retains only in-frame clones and omits some. The table includes around 78,000 clones, about 64% detected once. Sequencing was performed on PBMCs. This TCR came from a man aged 25 to 45 in good health and CMV-seropositive.

CDR3: CSVEDWDRVVF. In DNA form, the CDR3 reads TGCAGCGTTGAAGATTGGGACAGGGTCGTCTTC. The chain combines TRBV29-1 with TRBJ2-7, with 9 bases identical to TRBD1. This CDR3 region has 11 residues. The germline CDR1 and CDR2 sequences are SQVTM and ANQGSEA.